Each of the 29 T cell receptor beta chains below was sequenced from the same sample in a study of T-cell reconstitution after alpha-beta-depleted transplantation in children. Unique molecular identifiers were incorporated when the TCRbeta library was constructed. Via MiXCR, TCRdb re-called the PCR reads, giving one row per CDR3 protein. Of under 850,000 distinct CDR3 sequences detected, around 12% appear once; the ten largest clones hold 0.79%. The starting material was PBMCs, obtained before TCRalphabeta/CD19-depleted stem cell transplant. These receptors came from a girl aged 2-10 years with congenital amegakaryocytic thrombocytopenia, due to receive a stem cell transplant.

Many counts were recorded for this clonotype. V usage is TRBV10-3 and J usage is TRBJ2-7; 10 bases align to TRBD2. Trimming at V came to 6 bases and at J to 4 bases, leaving 9 bases not matched to a gene. Germline CDR1 ENHRY, CDR2 SYGVKD. The CDR3 has 15 residues. DNA for the CDR3: TGTGCCATCAGGTCGTCTAGCGGGAGAGGATACGAGCAGTACTTC. Protein sequence: CAIRSSSGRGYEQYF.

The rearrangement links TRBV3-1 to TRBJ2-5; the D gene is possibly TRBD2 (5 bases). The CDR3 has 15 residues. The germline CDR1 and CDR2 sequences are LGHDT and YNNKEL (reference sequence). With 4 bases removed from V and 2 bases from J, the gap between germline ends came to 14 bases. CDR3 DNA sequence: TGTGCCAGCAGCCGCCAAACGGGGAGTCAAGAGACCCAGTACTTC. Residues: CASSRQTGSQETQYF.

This clonotype showed up many times. The J gene is TRBJ2-3, the V gene TRBV7-9; 8 positions agree with TRBD2. The V gene end was trimmed by 5 bases and the J gene end by 2 bases; junction bases not matched to a gene: 3. Germline V lookup: CDR1 SEHNR, CDR2 FQNEAQ (reference sequence). The CDR3 has 14 residues. The CDR3, as DNA: TGTGCCAGCAGCACTAGCGGACCCACAGATACGCAGTATTTT. It specifies CASSTSGPTDTQYF.

V gene TRBV12-3 or TRBV12-4 combines with J gene TRBJ1-2; D not resolved. CDR3 length: 16 amino acids. Trimming shortened V by 2 bases and J by 4 bases, and 17 bases separated the two germline ends. CDR3 in DNA: TGTGCCAGCAGTTTAACCGTCACTAGGGTATCCTATGGCTACACCTTC. This encodes CASSLTVTRVSYGYTF.

This clonotype has a count of ten or more. The gene calls are TRBV5-1 and TRBJ2-7, with D hard to call. The germline V and J ends were trimmed by 4 bases and 7 bases, with 9 bases remaining between them. Germline CDR1 SGHRS, CDR2 YFSETQ. This CDR3 comprises 11 residues. The CDR3 DNA sequence: TGCGCCAGCAGCGTGGATGGGGAGCAGTACTTC. This translates into CASSVDGEQYF.

The table lists this clonotype with a few counts. The V call is TRBV14, the J call TRBJ2-1, with TRBD2 matching 11 bases. The CDR3 is 19 amino acids. Germline CDR1 is SGHDN and CDR2 is FVKESK. The junction had 11 bases not matched to a gene; V was cut back by 4 bases and J by 0 bases. CDR3 nucleotides: TGTGCCAGCAGCCCTCAGGGGACTAGCGGTTCTTTCTCCTACAATGAGCAGTTCTTC. Its protein is CASSPQGTSGSFSYNEQFF.

The chain has TRBV28 and TRBJ2-7; maybe TRBD2 (6 bases). The CDR3 covers 15 residues. With 7 bases removed from V and 3 bases from J, the gap between germline ends came to 19 bases. Germline loops: CDR1 MDHEN, CDR2 SYDVKM. In DNA form, the CDR3 reads TGTGCCAGCACCCAGACTAGTTGGGCTGACTACGAGCAGTACTTC. The encoded protein is CASTQTSWADYEQYF.

This clonotype was counted at least ten times. DNA for the CDR3: TGTGCCAGCAGGGGACTAGCGGGAGTGAATGAGCAGTTCTTC. Amino acid sequence: CASRGLAGVNEQFF. The chain recombines TRBV6-1 with TRBJ2-1; 14 nucleotides match TRBD2. CDR3 size: 14 residues. CDR1 and CDR2 (germline): MNHNS, SASEGT. J lost 7 bases, V lost 6 bases, and 2 bases had no gene match.

This clonotype was counted a few times. The CDR3 protein is CASSLGGGLEEQYF. Here the CDR3 DNA reads TGTGCCAGCAGCTTAGGTGGGGGGCTGGAGGAGCAGTACTTC. The chain employs TRBV7-8 and TRBJ2-7; perhaps D is TRBD1 or TRBD2 (6 bases each). CDR1 and CDR2 (germline): SGHVS, FQNEAQ. The CDR3 consists of 14 residues. Trimming took 1 base from V and 7 from J, leaving 14 bases between them. The full variable domain, with the rest looked up from reference TRBV7-8 and TRBJ2-7, is GAGVSQSPRYKVAKRGQDVALRCDPISGHVSLFWYQQALGQGPEFLTYFQNEAQLDKSGLPSDRFFAERPEGSVSTLKIQRTQQEDSAVYLCASSLGGGLEEQYFGPGTRLTVT.

The J gene is TRBJ2-3, the V gene TRBV20-1, with D uncertain. Germline CDR1 is DFQATT and CDR2 is SNEGSKA (reference sequence). The germline V and J ends were trimmed by 6 bases and 2 bases, with 15 bases remaining between them. The CDR3 is made up of 14 amino acids. CDR3 region: CSAMTSLHTDTQYF. Written as DNA, the CDR3 is TGCAGTGCGATGACCTCTCTCCACACAGATACGCAGTATTTT.

The gene calls are TRBV5-1 and TRBJ2-7, with 7 bases identical to TRBD2. Per germline, CDR1 SGHRS and CDR2 YFSETQ. The CDR3 is 17 residues long. The ends lost 3 bases at V and 0 bases at J; junction bases unmatched: 12. This chain's CDR3 is CASSSRTGLVDSYEQYF. Written as DNA, the CDR3 is TGCGCCAGCAGCTCGCGGACCGGACTAGTCGACTCCTACGAGCAGTACTTC.

This clonotype has ten or more counts. The V call is TRBV12-3 or TRBV12-4, the J call TRBJ2-1; no definite D call. The germline V and J ends were trimmed by 6 bases and 7 bases, with 10 bases remaining between them. The CDR3 extends over 12 amino acids. The CDR3 bases are TGTGCCAGCAGGCGGACGGAAAATGAGCAGTTCTTC. Encoded protein: CASRRTENEQFF.

A note on this clonotype: This may come from a read error, since a much larger clone is one base off. The V call is TRBV7-9, the J call TRBJ2-5; possible D gene TRBD2, 6 bases. Trimming took off 5 bases at V and 5 bases at J, with 18 bases between the two ends. The germline V gene has CDR1 SEHNR and CDR2 FQNEAQ (reference sequence). CDR3 length: 15 residues. CDR3 sequence: CASSALPGVKETQYF. The CDR3 DNA reads TGTGCCAGCAGCGCTCTTCCGGGAGTTAAGGAGACCCAGTACTTC.

This clonotype came up many times. The chain combines TRBV7-6 with TRBJ2-7; 10 nucleotides align to TRBD2. The CDR3 extends over 17 amino acids. The V and J ends lost 6 bases and 4 bases, in that order; junction bases with no gene match: 15. Germline V gives CDR1 SGHVS, CDR2 FNYEAQ. The CDR3 is CASSLPQREGYRYEQYF. For the CDR3, the DNA is TGTGCCAGCAGTCTCCCACAGCGGGAGGGCTATAGGTACGAGCAGTACTTC.

Ten or more counts support this clonotype. The genes are TRBV5-1 and TRBJ2-3, with 10 nucleotides matching TRBD2. Germline CDR1 reads SGHRS; CDR2 reads YFSETQ. V lost 4 bases to trimming and J lost 2 bases; unmatched junction nucleotides: 7. The CDR3 contains 16 residues. In DNA form, the CDR3 reads TGCGCCAGCAGCACCGGACTAGCGGACCACACAGATACGCAGTATTTT. Translating it yields CASSTGLADHTDTQYF. The variable domain in full, completed from reference TRBV5-1 and TRBJ2-3, reads KAGVTQTPRYLIKTRGQQVTLSCSPISGHRSVSWYQQTPGQGLQFLFEYFSETQRNKGNFPGRFSGRQFSNSRSEMNVSTLELGDSALYLCASSTGLADHTDTQYFGPGTRLTVL.

The rearrangement links TRBV30 to TRBJ2-6; D gene uncertain. The CDR3 is 14 residues long. The germline V gene encodes CDR1 GTSNPN and CDR2 SVGIG (reference sequence). V was clipped by 2 bases and J by 3 bases, with 8 bases between them. The CDR3 reads CAWSRAVGANVLTF. CDR3 bases: TGTGCCTGGAGTCGGGCAGTTGGGGCCAACGTCCTGACTTTC. Complete variable domain (other parts from reference TRBV30 and TRBJ2-6): SQTIHQWPATLVQPVGSPLSLECTVEGTSNPNLYWYRQAAGRGLQLLFYSVGIGQISSEVPQNLSASRPQDRQFILSSKKLLLSDSGFYLCAWSRAVGANVLTFGAGSRLTVL.

This clonotype was seen at least ten times. The J gene is TRBJ2-1, the V gene TRBV20-1; D perhaps matches TRBD1 (5 bases). Trimming removed 1 base at V and 10 bases at J, with 17 bases between. In germline, CDR1 is DFQATT, CDR2 SNEGSKA (reference sequence). The CDR3 runs to 14 residues. CDR3 bases: TGCAGTGCTAGAGCAATAGTTGGGGCGCACGAGCAGTTCTTC. It specifies CSARAIVGAHEQFF.

Turning to this clonotype: The junction departs from the called germline gene at one end, perhaps through a read error. The chain couples TRBV20-1 to TRBJ2-1, with a weak D call TRBD1 (6 bases). The CDR3 sequence is 15 residues long. Germline CDR1 DFQATT, CDR2 SNEGSKA (reference sequence). The CDR3 protein is CCARVGGTFYNEQFF. The CDR3 DNA reads as TGCTGTGCTAGAGTAGGGGGAACTTTTTACAATGAGCAGTTCTTC.

This clonotype was seen repeatedly, ten times or more. The V and J genes are TRBV12-3 or TRBV12-4 and TRBJ2-3, with D possibly being TRBD1 or TRBD2 (6 bases each). This CDR3 has 13 residues. V was trimmed by 5 bases and J by 4 bases, leaving 10 bases between them. In nucleotides, the CDR3 is TGTGCCAGCAGTCGGGGGCTTGCAGATACGCAGTATTTT. This encodes CASSRGLADTQYF.

This clonotype was recorded a few times. V gene TRBV6-1 combines with J gene TRBJ1-6, with D tentatively TRBD1 (6 bases). V was trimmed by 7 bases and J by 9 bases, leaving 19 bases between them. This CDR3 has 15 residues. Germline values: CDR1 MNHNS, CDR2 SASEGT. The CDR3 loop is CASTEDSLSLSPLHF. The CDR3 DNA sequence: TGTGCCAGCACCGAGGACAGTCTGAGCCTTTCACCCCTCCACTTT.

CDR3 DNA sequence: TGTGCCAGCAGCCTCCGAGGGAAATTCGGTGAAGCTTTCTTT. Translated, it gives CASSLRGKFGEAFF. The chain is built from TRBV21-1 and TRBJ1-1. TRBV21-1 is a pseudogene locus. The CDR3 extends over 14 amino acids.

This clonotype was detected ten times or more. The chain has TRBV24-1 and TRBJ2-5, with D tentatively TRBD2 (5 bases). CDR1 and CDR2 from the germline V gene are KGHDR and SFDVKD. The CDR3 runs to 15 residues. V dropped 5 bases and J dropped 0 bases, with 12 bases sitting between them. The CDR3 reads CATSGWARDQETQYF. Here the CDR3 DNA reads TGTGCCACCAGTGGGTGGGCGAGGGACCAAGAGACCCAGTACTTC.

The rearrangement uses TRBV10-2 and TRBJ2-3; D may be TRBD2 (7 bases). V lost 3 bases, J lost 3 bases, and 13 bases lay in between. The germline V gene has CDR1 WSHSY and CDR2 SAAADI. This CDR3 comprises 15 residues. The CDR3 nucleotides are TGCGCCAGCAGTGATGGGGGGGCGCAGACAGATACGCAGTATTTT. It is translated as CASSDGGAQTDTQYF.

About this clonotype itself: This could be a read error, since a much larger clone is one nucleotide away. V is TRBV7-9 and J is TRBJ2-1; tentative D call: TRBD2 (6 bases). This CDR3 is 16 amino acids long. CDR1 SEHNR and CDR2 FQNEAQ come from the germline V gene (reference sequence). V was pared by 5 bases and J by 4 bases, with 18 bases between. The CDR3 region has the DNA TGTGCCAGCAGCCTCAGTTGCGTAGCGGAATACAATGAGCAGTTCTTC. This encodes CASSLSCVAEYNEQFF.

This clonotype was counted many times. The chain combines TRBV20-1 with TRBJ2-7; a weak D match, TRBD2 (6 bases). This CDR3 spans 15 amino acids. Trimming cost V 0 bases and J 1 base, with 13 bases left between them. Germline loops: CDR1 DFQATT, CDR2 SNEGSKA (reference sequence). In nucleotides, the CDR3 is TGCAGTGCTAGAGATCAGGAGCGGGCGTCCTACGAGCAGTACTTC. It encodes CSARDQERASYEQYF.

This clonotype was seen only a few times. The V gene is TRBV28, the J gene TRBJ2-3, with 10 bases matching TRBD2. This CDR3 region has 18 residues. V shed 2 bases and J 11 bases; nucleotides not matched to a gene: 19. Germline CDR1 reads MDHEN; CDR2 reads SYDVKM. CDR3 in amino acids: CASSLTDMLVAGGRGQYF. CDR3 DNA: TGTGCCAGCAGTTTAACCGACATGCTTGTAGCGGGAGGCCGCGGGCAGTATTTT.

This clonotype was seen repeatedly, ten times or more. V usage is TRBV5-1 and J usage is TRBJ2-7, with D possibly matching TRBD2 (6 bases). CDR3 length: 14 amino acids. Per the germline V gene, CDR1 is SGHRS and CDR2 is YFSETQ. V dropped 2 bases and J dropped 0 bases, with 9 bases sitting between them. The CDR3 nucleotides read TGCGCCAGCAGCTTCGGGAGAAACTCCTACGAGCAGTACTTC. The encoded protein is CASSFGRNSYEQYF.

This clonotype was counted at least ten times. The chain employs TRBV20-1 and TRBJ2-4; the D is unclear. The CDR3 consists of 13 residues. Germline lookup yields CDR1 DFQATT and CDR2 SNEGSKA (reference sequence). Trimming stripped 3 bases from V and 7 bases from J, with 13 bases between. The CDR3 loop reads CSASRPTLNIQYF. CDR3 coding DNA: TGCAGTGCTAGCCGGCCGACCCTGAACATTCAGTACTTC.

This clonotype was seen only a few times. The V call is TRBV7-2, the J call TRBJ2-7; D is undetermined. The V gene lost 2 bases and the J gene lost 4 bases, with 9 bases spanning the gap. This CDR3 spans 13 amino acids. Germline loops: CDR1 SGHTA, CDR2 FQGNSA. The CDR3 is CASSLLLRYEQYF. CDR3 nucleotide sequence: TGTGCCAGCAGCTTACTTCTGAGGTACGAGCAGTACTTC.